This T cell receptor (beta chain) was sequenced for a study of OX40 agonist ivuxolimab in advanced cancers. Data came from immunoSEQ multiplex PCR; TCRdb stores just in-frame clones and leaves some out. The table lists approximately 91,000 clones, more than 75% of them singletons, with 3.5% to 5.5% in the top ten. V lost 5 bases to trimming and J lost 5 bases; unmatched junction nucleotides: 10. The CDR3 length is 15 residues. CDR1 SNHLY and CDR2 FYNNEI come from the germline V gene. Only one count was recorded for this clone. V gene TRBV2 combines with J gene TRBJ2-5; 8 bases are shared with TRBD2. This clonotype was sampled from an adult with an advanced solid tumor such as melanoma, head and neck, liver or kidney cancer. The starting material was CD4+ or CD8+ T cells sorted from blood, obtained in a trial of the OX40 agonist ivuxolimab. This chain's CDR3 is CASSLTSGGGETQYF. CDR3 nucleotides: TGTGCCAGCAGTTTAACTAGCGGCGGCGGGGAGACCCAGTACTTC.